The 24 T cell receptor beta chains below all came from one sample that was sequenced in a study of PD-L1 blockade in urothelial cancer. Some clones are missing from TCRdb's copy, which holds only in-frame ones; the method was immunoSEQ multiplex PCR. This table holds roughly 53,000 clones, 87% found once. Indicated time point: pretreatment peripheral blood. The sequences come from PBMCs, collected around atezolizumab (anti-PD-L1) treatment. These TCRs come from a woman aged 55-70 years with urothelial cancer.

The V gene is TRBV7-2, the J gene TRBJ2-5, with 10 positions matching TRBD2. The V gene end was trimmed by 5 bases and the J gene end by 2 bases; junction bases not matched to a gene: 5. The CDR3 has 15 amino acids. Germline CDR1 SGHTA, CDR2 FQGNSA. The CDR3 nucleotides read TGTGCCAGCAGCACTCAGACTAGCGGGCAAGAGACCCAGTACTTC. This translates into CASSTQTSGQETQYF.

The chain carries TRBV29-1 and TRBJ1-3; D ambiguous. The CDR3 contains 11 residues. Trimming shortened V by 5 bases and J by 3 bases, and 5 bases separated the two germline ends. The germline V gene has CDR1 SQVTM and CDR2 ANQGSEA. The CDR3: CSVTGGNTIYF. CDR3 DNA: TGCAGCGTTACTGGTGGAAACACCATATATTTT. Drawing the rest from reference TRBV29-1 and TRBJ1-3, the complete variable domain is SAVISQKPSRDICQRGTSLTIQCQVDSQVTMMFWYRQQPGQSLTLIATANQGSEATYESGFVIDKFPISRPNLTFSTLTVSNMSPEDSSIYLCSVTGGNTIYFGEGSWLTVV.

The CDR3 protein is CASRLRQGLAGELFF. As DNA, the CDR3 is TGTGCCAGTAGATTGAGGCAGGGGTTAGCCGGGGAGCTGTTTTTT. The chain couples TRBV19 to TRBJ2-2; D may be TRBD1 (6 bases). The germline V gene encodes CDR1 LNHDA and CDR2 SQIVND (reference sequence). CDR3 length: 15 amino acids. Trimming stripped 6 bases from V and 6 bases from J, with 17 bases between. The variable domain in full, with the rest retrieved from reference TRBV19 and TRBJ2-2, is DGGITQSPKYLFRKEGQNVTLSCEQNLNHDAMYWYRQDPGQGLRLIYYSQIVNDFQKGDIAEGYSVSREKKESFPLTVTSAQKNPTAFYLCASRLRQGLAGELFFGEGSRLTVL.

CDR3 sequence: CASSLFEGWLDGYTF. The CDR3 DNA follows: TGTGCCAGCAGCTTGTTCGAGGGTTGGCTAGATGGCTACACCTTC. The chain carries TRBV5-6 and TRBJ1-2; no firm D call. Deletions cut 1 base from V and 6 bases from J, with 16 bases between. There are 15 residues in the CDR3. CDR1 and CDR2 (germline): SGHDT, YYEEEE.

The chain couples TRBV25-1 to TRBJ2-7; 8 nucleotides agree with TRBD1. Unmatched junction bases numbered 6, after V lost 6 bases and J lost 8 bases. Germline V gene data show CDR1 as MGHDK and CDR2 as SYGVNS. CDR3 length: 12 residues. The CDR3 coding sequence is TGTGCCAGCAGCCCCGACAGGGGTCAGCAGTACTTC. It translates to CASSPDRGQQYF.

This clone has a handful of counts. The chain couples TRBV7-2 to TRBJ1-6; the D gene is possibly TRBD1 (5 bases). Germline CDR1 and CDR2: SGHTA and FQGNSA. There are 12 residues in the CDR3. V was trimmed by 3 bases and J by 19 bases, leaving 16 bases between them. The CDR3 region is CASSFGREAPHF. In DNA form, the CDR3 reads TGTGCCAGCAGCTTTGGCAGGGAAGCCCCACACTTT.

This clone turned up a few times. The chain links TRBV5-4 to TRBJ2-2; 9 bases map to TRBD2. V dropped 3 bases and J dropped 0; count of bases not matched to a gene: 3. The CDR3 has 16 amino acids. Germline CDR1 and CDR2: SGHNT and YYREEE (reference sequence). The CDR3 DNA reads TGTGCCAGCAGCTACACTAGCGGGCCGAACACCGGGGAGCTGTTTTTT. Residues: CASSYTSGPNTGELFF.

The sample holds a few counts of this clone. The chain carries TRBV18 and TRBJ2-1; tentatively, D is TRBD1 (5 bases). V shed 3 bases and J shed 4 bases, with 13 bases lying between them. The germline V gene has CDR1 KGHSH and CDR2 LQKENI. The CDR3 loop spans 15 amino acids. In DNA form, the CDR3 reads TGTGCCAGCTCACCTCCCCAGGGCCGGTACAATGAGCAGTTCTTC. As protein: CASSPPQGRYNEQFF.

The rearrangement uses TRBV5-1 and TRBJ2-2, with 11 bases lining up with TRBD2. V gave up 9 bases and J gave up 6 bases; unmatched junction bases: 13. This CDR3 comprises 16 residues. Germline CDR1 is SGHRS and CDR2 is YFSETQ. The CDR3 DNA sequence: TGCGCCACCTCAAATCCGGGGACTAGCGGTGCCGGGGAGCTGTTTTTT. Translating gives CATSNPGTSGAGELFF. The full variable domain, with the rest looked up from reference TRBV5-1 and TRBJ2-2, is KAGVTQTPRYLIKTRGQQVTLSCSPISGHRSVSWYQQTPGQGLQFLFEYFSETQRNKGNFPGRFSGRQFSNSRSEMNVSTLELGDSALYLCATSNPGTSGAGELFFGEGSRLTVL.

This chain links TRBV2 with TRBJ2-2; D remains ambiguous. The germline V gene has CDR1 SNHLY and CDR2 FYNNEI. This CDR3 contains 12 residues. With 8 bases removed from V and 7 bases from J, the gap between germline ends came to 11 bases. Written as DNA, the CDR3 is TGTGCCAGCGGCTCGCTTTACGGGGAGCTGTTTTTT. Protein: CASGSLYGELFF.

The chain is built from TRBV28 and TRBJ2-3; D is ambiguous. V lost 6 bases and J 1 base, leaving 11 bases between the germline ends. The CDR3 runs 14 residues. Germline CDR1 and CDR2: MDHEN and SYDVKM. The CDR3 loop reads CASSPRSGTDTQYF. The CDR3 nucleotides read TGTGCCAGCAGCCCGCGATCCGGCACAGATACGCAGTATTTT.

The rearrangement joins TRBV4-3 to TRBJ2-1; 9 bases map to TRBD2. The germline gives CDR1 LGHNA, CDR2 YSLEER. The V segment lost 2 bases and the J segment 6 bases; nucleotides outside the gene matches: 8. This CDR3 has 16 amino acids. The CDR3 bases are TGCGCCAGCAGCCAATTTGGGACTAGCCCCGGCAATGAGCAGTTCTTC. Its translation is CASSQFGTSPGNEQFF.

CDR3 DNA: TGTGCCACCAGCAGAGATACAGGGACTGGGGCCAACGTCCTGACTTTC. Its translation: CATSRDTGTGANVLTF. The chain uses TRBV15 and TRBJ2-6; possibly TRBD1 for D (6 bases). V was cut by 0 bases and J by 2 bases, with 8 bases left in between. The CDR3 runs to 16 residues. Germline CDR1 is LNHNV and CDR2 is YYDKDF (reference sequence).

The rearrangement joins TRBV25-1 to TRBJ1-1; no clear D gene. The CDR3 contains 14 residues. CDR1 and CDR2 from the germline V gene are MGHDK and SYGVNS. V lost 6 bases and J 0 bases, leaving 11 bases between the germline ends. The CDR3 loop reads CASRPEFMNTEAFF. CDR3 coding DNA: TGTGCCAGCAGACCCGAGTTTATGAACACTGAAGCTTTCTTT.

The V gene is TRBV4-2, the J gene TRBJ2-5; D is uncertain. Germline assignment: CDR1 LGHNA and CDR2 YNFKEQ. Trimming removed 1 base from V and 1 base from J, with 7 bases in between. The CDR3 sequence is 14 residues long. CDR3: CASSQGGAQETQYF. Here the CDR3 DNA reads TGTGCCAGCAGCCAAGGAGGAGCCCAAGAGACCCAGTACTTC.

The rearrangement uses TRBV25-1 and TRBJ2-7, with 14 bases lining up with TRBD2. The CDR3 totals 14 residues. The V gene end was trimmed by 6 bases and the J gene end by 5 bases; junction bases not matched to a gene: 3. CDR1 MGHDK and CDR2 SYGVNS come from the germline V gene. CDR3 protein: CASRRLAGGDEQYF. Written as DNA, the CDR3 is TGTGCCAGCAGACGACTAGCGGGGGGGGACGAGCAGTACTTC.

The V and J genes are TRBV18 and TRBJ1-1, with D unresolved. Trimming removed 0 bases at V and 2 bases at J, with 7 bases between. This CDR3 contains 14 residues. Per germline, CDR1 KGHSH and CDR2 LQKENI. The CDR3 DNA reads as TGTGCCAGCTCACCACCATCAGTAAACACTGAAGCTTTCTTT. Amino acids: CASSPPSVNTEAFF.

The chain uses TRBV28 and TRBJ2-2, with a weak D call TRBD2 (5 bases). The length of the CDR3 is 14 residues. Germline CDR1 and CDR2: MDHEN and SYDVKM. The V and J ends lost 1 base and 7 bases respectively, with 10 bases between them. In DNA form, the CDR3 reads TGTGCCAGCAGTTTATCCGGGGTGTACGGGGAGCTGTTTTTT. It yields the protein CASSLSGVYGELFF.

The table lists this clone with a count of one. The chain has TRBV4-3 and TRBJ1-2; D not resolved. Germline values: CDR1 LGHNA, CDR2 YSLEER. V was shortened by 0 bases and J by 2 bases, with 13 bases between the two germline ends. The CDR3 is 16 amino acids. CDR3 residues: CASSQDNPAVNYGYTF. CDR3 nucleotides: TGCGCCAGCAGCCAAGATAATCCCGCGGTGAACTATGGCTACACCTTC.

The chain is built from TRBV11-2 and TRBJ2-7, with D possibly matching TRBD2 (6 bases). Germline V gene sequence: CDR1 SGHAT, CDR2 FQNNGV. V lost 3 bases, J lost 2 bases, and 11 bases lay in between. The CDR3 totals 14 residues. This CDR3 reads CASSFTGVPYEQYF. The CDR3 DNA follows: TGTGCCAGCAGCTTTACGGGGGTACCCTACGAGCAGTACTTC.

The rearrangement links TRBV2 to TRBJ1-3; 7 bases map to TRBD1. The CDR3 covers 15 residues. V shed 8 bases and J 4 bases; nucleotides not matched to a gene: 11. The germline V gene has CDR1 SNHLY and CDR2 FYNNEI. CDR3 coding DNA: TGTGCCAGCGAGGGGGCCTCCCCAGCCGGAAACACCATATATTTT. This encodes CASEGASPAGNTIYF.

The chain uses TRBV2 and TRBJ2-7, with D possibly being TRBD1 (6 bases). V was shortened by 1 base and J by 0 bases, with 10 bases between the two germline ends. The CDR3 is 15 residues long. In germline, CDR1 is SNHLY, CDR2 FYNNEI. DNA for the CDR3: TGTGCCAGCAGTGAAGACACAGGGAGCTCCTACGAGCAGTACTTC. Translation gives CASSEDTGSSYEQYF.

V is TRBV7-9 and J is TRBJ2-3, with 10 bases that match TRBD2. Germline CDR1 is SEHNR and CDR2 is FQNEAQ (reference sequence). The CDR3 is made up of 15 amino acids. J was trimmed by 1 base and V by 5 bases; bases with no gene match: 3. CDR3 sequence: CASSAGTSGTDTQYF. The DNA of the CDR3 is TGTGCCAGCAGCGCCGGGACTAGCGGCACAGATACGCAGTATTTT.

J is TRBJ1-1 and V is TRBV2; TRBD1 aligns across 8 bases. CDR1 and CDR2 from the germline V gene are SNHLY and FYNNEI. The CDR3 has 13 residues. J lost 4 bases, V lost 6 bases, and 4 bases had no gene match. The CDR3 loop reads CASRPTGVTEAFF. The CDR3 nucleotides read TGTGCCAGCAGGCCGACAGGGGTCACTGAAGCTTTCTTT.